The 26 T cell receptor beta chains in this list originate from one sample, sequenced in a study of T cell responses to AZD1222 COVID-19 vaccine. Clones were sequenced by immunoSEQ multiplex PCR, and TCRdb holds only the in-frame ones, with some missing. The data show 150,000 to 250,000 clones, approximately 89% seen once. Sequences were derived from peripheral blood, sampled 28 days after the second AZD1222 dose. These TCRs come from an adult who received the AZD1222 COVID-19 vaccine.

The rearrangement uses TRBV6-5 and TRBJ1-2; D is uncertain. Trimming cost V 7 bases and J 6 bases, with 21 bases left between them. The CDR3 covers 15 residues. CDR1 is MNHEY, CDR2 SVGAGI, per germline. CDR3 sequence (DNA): TGTGCCAGCAACATGGGTGGGTTTACCCTGGATGGCTACACCTTC. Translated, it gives CASNMGGFTLDGYTF.

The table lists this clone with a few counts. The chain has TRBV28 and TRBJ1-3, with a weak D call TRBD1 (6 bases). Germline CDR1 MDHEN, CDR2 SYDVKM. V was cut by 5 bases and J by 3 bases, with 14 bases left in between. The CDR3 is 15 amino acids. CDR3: CASSGPDSGGNTIYF. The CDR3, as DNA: TGTGCCAGCAGTGGACCGGACAGTGGTGGAAACACCATATATTTT. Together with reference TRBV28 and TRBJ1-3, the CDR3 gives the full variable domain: DVKVTQSSRYLVKRTGEKVFLECVQDMDHENMFWYRQDPGLGLRLIYFSYDVKMKEKGDIPEGYSVSREKKERFSLILESASTNQTSMYLCASSGPDSGGNTIYFGEGSWLTVV.

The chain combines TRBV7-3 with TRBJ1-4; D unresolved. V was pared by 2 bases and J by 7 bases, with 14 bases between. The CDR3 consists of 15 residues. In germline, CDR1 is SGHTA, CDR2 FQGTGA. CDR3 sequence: CASSLSGGPFEKLFF. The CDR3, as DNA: TGTGCCAGCAGCTTATCCGGAGGTCCTTTTGAAAAACTGTTTTTT.

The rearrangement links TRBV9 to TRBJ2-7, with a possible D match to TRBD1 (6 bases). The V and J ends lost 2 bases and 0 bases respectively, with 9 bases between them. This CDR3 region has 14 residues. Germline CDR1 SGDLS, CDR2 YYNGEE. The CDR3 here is CASSVTGSSYEQYF. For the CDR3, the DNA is TGTGCCAGCAGCGTTACAGGGAGCTCCTACGAGCAGTACTTC.

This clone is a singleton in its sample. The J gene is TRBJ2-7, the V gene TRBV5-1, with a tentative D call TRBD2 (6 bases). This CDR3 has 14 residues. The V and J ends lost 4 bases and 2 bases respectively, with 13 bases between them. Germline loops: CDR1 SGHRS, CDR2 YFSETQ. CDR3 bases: TGCGCCAGCAGCCCGGCGGGGCCCCCCTACGAGCAGTACTTC. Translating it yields CASSPAGPPYEQYF.

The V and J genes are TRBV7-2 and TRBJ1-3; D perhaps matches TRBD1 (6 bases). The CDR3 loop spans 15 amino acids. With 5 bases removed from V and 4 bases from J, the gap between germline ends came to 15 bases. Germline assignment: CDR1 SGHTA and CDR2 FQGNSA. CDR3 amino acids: CASSLYTGFGNTIYF. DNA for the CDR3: TGTGCCAGCAGCCTCTACACAGGGTTCGGAAACACCATATATTTT.

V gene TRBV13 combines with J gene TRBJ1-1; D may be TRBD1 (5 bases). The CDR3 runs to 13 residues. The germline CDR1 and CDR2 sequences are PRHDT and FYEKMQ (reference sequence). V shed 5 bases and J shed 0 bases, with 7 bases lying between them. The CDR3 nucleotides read TGTGCCAGCAGCCGGGACTTGAACACTGAAGCTTTCTTT. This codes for CASSRDLNTEAFF.

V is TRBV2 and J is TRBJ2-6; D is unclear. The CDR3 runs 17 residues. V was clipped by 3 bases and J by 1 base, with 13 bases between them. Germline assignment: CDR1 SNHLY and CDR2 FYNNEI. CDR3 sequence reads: CASSDRRSISGANVLTF. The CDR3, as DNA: TGTGCCAGCAGTGACCGGCGGTCCATTTCTGGGGCCAACGTCCTGACTTTC.

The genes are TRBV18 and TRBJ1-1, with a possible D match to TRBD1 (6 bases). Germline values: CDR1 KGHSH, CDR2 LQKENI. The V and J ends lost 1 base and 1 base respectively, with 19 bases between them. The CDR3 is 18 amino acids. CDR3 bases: TGTGCCAGCTCACCACAAGGGGGATATGGTAGACAGAACACTGAAGCTTTCTTT. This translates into CASSPQGGYGRQNTEAFF.

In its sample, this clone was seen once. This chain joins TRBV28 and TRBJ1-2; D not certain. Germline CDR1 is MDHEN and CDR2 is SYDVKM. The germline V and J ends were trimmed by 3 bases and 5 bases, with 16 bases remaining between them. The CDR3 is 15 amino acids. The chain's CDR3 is CASSFITQQTYGYTF. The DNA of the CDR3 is TGTGCCAGCAGTTTTATAACTCAACAGACTTATGGCTACACCTTC.

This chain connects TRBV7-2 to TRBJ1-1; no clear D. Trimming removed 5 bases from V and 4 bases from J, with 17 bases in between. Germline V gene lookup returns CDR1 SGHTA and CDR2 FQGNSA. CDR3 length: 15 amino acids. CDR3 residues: CASSQSGLVGTEAFF. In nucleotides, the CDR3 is TGTGCCAGCAGCCAGAGTGGGCTTGTGGGCACTGAAGCTTTCTTT.

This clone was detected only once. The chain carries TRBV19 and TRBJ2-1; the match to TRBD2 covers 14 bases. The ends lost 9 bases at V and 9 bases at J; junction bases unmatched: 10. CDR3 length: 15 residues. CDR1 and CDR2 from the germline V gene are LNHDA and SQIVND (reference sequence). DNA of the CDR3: TGTGCCAGCGCGATCGGACTAGCGGGAGGAAGTGAGCAGTTCTTC. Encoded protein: CASAIGLAGGSEQFF.

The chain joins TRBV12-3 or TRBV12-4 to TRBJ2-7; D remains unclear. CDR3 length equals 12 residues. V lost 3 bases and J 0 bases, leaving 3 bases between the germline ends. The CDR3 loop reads CASSFGSYEQYF. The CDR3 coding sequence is TGTGCCAGCAGTTTCGGCTCCTACGAGCAGTACTTC.

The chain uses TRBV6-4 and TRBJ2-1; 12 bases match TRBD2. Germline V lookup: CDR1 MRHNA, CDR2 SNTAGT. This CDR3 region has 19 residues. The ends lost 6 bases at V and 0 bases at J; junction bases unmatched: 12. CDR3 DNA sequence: TGTGCCAGCAGCCCCGACGGGGCTAGCGGGAGGGGCTCCTACAATGAGCAGTTCTTC. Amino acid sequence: CASSPDGASGRGSYNEQFF.

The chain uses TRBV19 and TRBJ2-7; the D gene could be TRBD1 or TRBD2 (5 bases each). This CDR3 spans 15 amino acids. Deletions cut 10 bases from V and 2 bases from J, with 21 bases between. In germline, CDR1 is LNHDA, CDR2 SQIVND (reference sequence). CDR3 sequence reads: CATSPGALGAYEQYF. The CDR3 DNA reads TGTGCCACCTCCCCCGGGGCCCTAGGGGCCTACGAGCAGTACTTC.

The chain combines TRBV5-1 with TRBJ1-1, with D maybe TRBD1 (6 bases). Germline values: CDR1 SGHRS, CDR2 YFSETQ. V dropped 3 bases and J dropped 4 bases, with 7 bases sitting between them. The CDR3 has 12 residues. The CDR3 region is CASSSGVTEAFF. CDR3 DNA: TGCGCCAGCAGCTCAGGGGTCACTGAAGCTTTCTTT.

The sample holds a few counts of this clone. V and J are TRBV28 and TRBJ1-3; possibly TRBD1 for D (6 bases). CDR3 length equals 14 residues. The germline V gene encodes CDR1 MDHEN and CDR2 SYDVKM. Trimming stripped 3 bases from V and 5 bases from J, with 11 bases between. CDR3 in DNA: TGTGCCAGCAGTTTTCAGGGGACTAGAAACACCATATATTTT. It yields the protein CASSFQGTRNTIYF.

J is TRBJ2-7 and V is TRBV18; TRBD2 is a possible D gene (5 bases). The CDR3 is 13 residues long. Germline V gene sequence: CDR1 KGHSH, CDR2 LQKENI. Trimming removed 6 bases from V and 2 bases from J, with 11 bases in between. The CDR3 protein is CASSKAETYEQYF. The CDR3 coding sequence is TGTGCCAGCTCTAAAGCGGAGACCTACGAGCAGTACTTC.

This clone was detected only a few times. The CDR3: CASSQVRGSSGNTIYF. The CDR3 nucleotides are TGTGCCAGCAGCCAAGTCCGAGGGAGCTCTGGAAACACCATATATTTT. The rearrangement uses TRBV3-1 (or the pseudogene TRBV3-2) and TRBJ1-3, with unresolved D. V was shortened by 1 base and J by 0 bases, with 10 bases between the two germline ends. Germline loops: CDR1 LGHDT, CDR2 YNNKEL (reference sequence). CDR3 length: 16 residues.

The CDR3 DNA reads as TGTGCCAGCTCACCATCACAGGGTACCGGTGAAGCTTTCTTT. Protein: CASSPSQGTGEAFF. This chain links TRBV18 with TRBJ1-1; the D gene is possibly TRBD1 (6 bases). Germline CDR1 KGHSH, CDR2 LQKENI. CDR3 size: 14 residues. The V gene lost 2 bases and the J gene lost 7 bases, with 14 bases spanning the gap.

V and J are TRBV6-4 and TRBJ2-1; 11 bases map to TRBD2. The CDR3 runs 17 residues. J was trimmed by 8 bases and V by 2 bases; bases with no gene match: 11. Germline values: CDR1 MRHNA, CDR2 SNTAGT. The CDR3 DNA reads TGTGCCAGCAGTGACCGCCCGCTAGCGGGAGGAGGTGATGAGCAGTTCTTC. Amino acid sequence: CASSDRPLAGGGDEQFF.

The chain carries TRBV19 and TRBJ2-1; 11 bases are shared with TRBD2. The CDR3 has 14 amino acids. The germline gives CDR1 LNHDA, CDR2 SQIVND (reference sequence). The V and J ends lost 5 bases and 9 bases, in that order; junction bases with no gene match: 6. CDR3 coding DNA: TGTGCCAGTAGTGTCCCCGGGACTAGCGGTGAGCAGTTCTTC. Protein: CASSVPGTSGEQFF.

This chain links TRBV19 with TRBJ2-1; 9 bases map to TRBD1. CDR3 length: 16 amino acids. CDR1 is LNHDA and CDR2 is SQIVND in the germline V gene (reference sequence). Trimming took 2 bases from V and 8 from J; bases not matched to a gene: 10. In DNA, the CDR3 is TGTGCCAGTAGTATAATAACAGGGGGCAAAGTCGATGAGCAGTTCTTC. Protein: CASSIITGGKVDEQFF.

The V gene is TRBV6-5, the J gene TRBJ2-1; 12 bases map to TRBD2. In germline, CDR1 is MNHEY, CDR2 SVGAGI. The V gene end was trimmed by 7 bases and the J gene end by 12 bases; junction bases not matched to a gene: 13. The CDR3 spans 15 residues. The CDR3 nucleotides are TGTGCCAGCACTCAGGGGCTAGCGGGAGGGCGCGGGCAGTTCTTC. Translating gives CASTQGLAGGRGQFF.

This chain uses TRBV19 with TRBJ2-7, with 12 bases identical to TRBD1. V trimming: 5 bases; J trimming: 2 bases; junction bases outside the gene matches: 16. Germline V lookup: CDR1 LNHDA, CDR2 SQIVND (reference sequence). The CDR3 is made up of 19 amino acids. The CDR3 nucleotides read TGTGCCAGTAGTCCCCGTTCCGGGACAGGGGGCCTTCCTGCCTACGAGCAGTACTTC. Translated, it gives CASSPRSGTGGLPAYEQYF. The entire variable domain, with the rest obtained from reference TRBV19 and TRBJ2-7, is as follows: DGGITQSPKYLFRKEGQNVTLSCEQNLNHDAMYWYRQDPGQGLRLIYYSQIVNDFQKGDIAEGYSVSREKKESFPLTVTSAQKNPTAFYLCASSPRSGTGGLPAYEQYFGPGTRLTVT.

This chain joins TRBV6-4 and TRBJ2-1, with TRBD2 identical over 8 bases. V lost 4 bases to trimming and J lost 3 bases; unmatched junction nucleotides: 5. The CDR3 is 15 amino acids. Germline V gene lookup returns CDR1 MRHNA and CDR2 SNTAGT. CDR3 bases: TGTGCCAGCAGTGTGAGCGGGGGCGTCTACAATGAGCAGTTCTTC. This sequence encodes CASSVSGGVYNEQFF.